This T cell receptor (beta chain) was found in a study of blood T cell repertoires in COVID-19 (dated by TCRdb to about 2020). With regard to the full study: The collaborator samples originated in the United States, Italy and Spain and spanned the acute and convalescent phases of COVID-19. The material from the prospective study consisted of cDNA or gDNA derived from T cells, B-cell-depleted T cells, or PBMCs. The dataset comprised deeply sampled blood TCRbeta repertoires from subjects exposed to, actively infected with, or recovered from COVID-19. The repertoires were released in a freely available public database intended as a resource for research on the immune response to SARS-CoV-2. Samples came from the ongoing ImmuneRACE study (first 160 participants) plus 1,254 subjects from 6 global collaborators. Nearly every sample came with metadata listing a de-identified subject ID, COVID-19 status, age in years and sex. Where HLA class I and class II types were available, the types were taken from metadata supplied by the sample provider, not from assay-based typing. The investigation overall reported the following: The quantity of clinical and demographic metadata differed by source and by participant and was supplied without curation.

Collaborating institutions collected whole blood in K2EDTA tubes following their own protocols. For TCRbeta analysis, collaborators shipped samples as frozen whole blood, isolated PBMCs, or DNA extracted from either of those sample types. CDR1 and CDR2, per the germline V gene, are MDHEN and SYDVKM. From cysteine to phenylalanine, the CDR3 is 13 amino acids long. Only the CDR3 region is kept as DNA, spanning 39 bases read in frame from base 1. The junction carries 8 bases between V and J, which are trimmed by 2 bases and 7 bases respectively. About this clone: The specificity of this receptor is unknown. No quality values exist for individual bases; no much larger clone is one base distant.

TCRbeta CDR3 regions were amplified from genomic DNA using the immunoSEQ Assay, a bias-controlled multiplex PCR. In the original analysis: Nucleated cell counts per sample were estimated from amplification of reference gene primers within the assay. Sequence reads were collapsed and filtered to measure the absolute abundance of every unique TCRbeta CDR3 rearrangement. For each sample, productive Simpson clonality was calculated as the square root of Simpson's diversity index over productive rearrangements. Here the immuneACCESS table is served through TCRdb, limited to in-frame sequences with V and J called. Missing clones are a known gap in these copies; in checked studies unresolved V genes cover under half, and the rest lacks a known reason. Clone size and the V and J calls come from that table; the DNA yielded D and trimming. The sample table records about 110,000 clones; approximately 82% of these occur just once. Less than 8% of the sample is in the top ten clones.

Sequenced material: peripheral blood. The chain was built from TRBV28 and TRBJ2-2, with the D segment identity uncertain. The sequence derives from a woman older than 75 with active or convalescent COVID-19. The CDR3 amino acid sequence is: CASSLVSGGELFF. Here is the DNA: TGTGCCAGCAGTTTAGTGAGTGGCGGGGAGCTGTTTTTT.